This passage covers 7 T cell receptor beta chains from one sample sequenced in a study of CD8 T cells in ankylosing spondylitis (dated by TCRdb to about 2017). General study outcomes and caveats: Blood from ankylosing spondylitis patients appeared to be characterized by a TCR beta motif made up of about 8 highly homologous amino acid variants.

No antigen is known for these receptors. Receptor libraries were prepared by 5' RACE. Sequencing was carried out with an Illumina HiSeq 2500. TCRdb reworked the public reads: Q25 trimming with fastp, MiXCR clone assembly, productive beta chains retained. All rows with the same CDR3 protein become a single entry with the most common DNA and genes. Across this sample there are 450,000 to 550,000 distinct CDR3 sequences, with approximately 5% seen only once. The top ten clonotypes cover under 4.5% of the sample. The material sequenced was blood, either unsorted or a sorted T cell fraction (not recorded which). The receptors here all came from a male donor with ankylosing spondylitis.

This clonotype was counted ten times or more. V usage is TRBV6-5 and J usage is TRBJ2-3, with D unclear. Germline V lookup: CDR1 MNHEY, CDR2 SVGAGI. CDR3 size: 15 residues. Trimming removed 2 bases from V and 2 bases from J, with 11 bases in between. The chain's CDR3 is CASSYPEKATDTQYF. CDR3 sequence (DNA): TGTGCCAGCAGTTACCCGGAGAAGGCCACAGATACGCAGTATTTT.

This clonotype came up many times. J is TRBJ1-2 and V is TRBV11-2, with 8 nucleotides matching TRBD1. Germline lookup yields CDR1 SGHAT and CDR2 FQNNGV. V shed 1 base, J shed 5 bases, and the junction held 15 bases outside the gene matches. This CDR3 spans 18 amino acids. CDR3 protein: CASSLVRDRRLGQYGYTF. Written as DNA, the CDR3 is TGTGCCAGCAGCTTAGTACGGGACAGGAGACTCGGACAATATGGCTACACCTTC.

This clonotype appeared many times. The chain has TRBV6-2 or TRBV6-3 and TRBJ2-7; 7 nucleotides match TRBD1. This CDR3 has 15 residues. The ends lost 6 bases at V and 5 bases at J; junction bases unmatched: 13. Germline-derived CDR1 and CDR2 are MNHEY and SVGEGT. The chain's CDR3 is CASRAAGTARDEQYF. Here the CDR3 DNA reads TGTGCCAGCAGGGCCGCCGGGACAGCCAGGGACGAGCAGTACTTC.

This clonotype was detected many times. The CDR3, as DNA: TGCGCCAGCAGCCAAGAGGGCCACGTGCCCGAAGCTTTCTTT. Its translation: CASSQEGHVPEAFF. The chain carries TRBV4-3 and TRBJ1-1; no reliable D call. V lost 0 bases, J lost 8 bases, and 13 bases lay in between. CDR1 LGHNA and CDR2 YSLEER come from the germline V gene. This CDR3 has 14 residues.

The sample holds many counts of this clonotype. This rearrangement joins TRBV11-2 to TRBJ2-3; 8 nucleotides agree with TRBD2. This CDR3 has 16 amino acids. Germline lookup yields CDR1 SGHAT and CDR2 FQNNGV. The V segment lost 5 bases and the J segment 3 bases; nucleotides outside the gene matches: 10. Written as DNA, the CDR3 is TGTGCCAGCAGCCCAAGATTAGCGGGGATGACAGATACGCAGTATTTT. Amino acids: CASSPRLAGMTDTQYF.

This clonotype was counted many times. V usage is TRBV10-3 and J usage is TRBJ1-1; the D is unclear. The CDR3 loop spans 14 amino acids. Trimming shortened V by 0 bases and J by 0 bases, and 5 bases separated the two germline ends. Germline V gene sequence: CDR1 ENHRY, CDR2 SYGVKD. In DNA, the CDR3 is TGTGCCATCAGTGAGTCCTTCATGAACACTGAAGCTTTCTTT. The encoded protein is CAISESFMNTEAFF.

The table lists this clonotype with many counts. The chain is built from TRBV9 and TRBJ1-6, with 9 bases aligning to TRBD1. Germline V gives CDR1 SGDLS, CDR2 YYNGEE. The length of the CDR3 is 15 residues. The ends lost 4 bases at V and 10 bases at J; junction bases unmatched: 9. The CDR3 reads CASSKQGAHRSPLHF. The CDR3 DNA reads as TGTGCCAGCAGCAAACAGGGGGCGCATCGATCACCCCTCCACTTT.